This TCR beta chain is from a study of cytomegalovirus exposure and HLA in healthy donors. Across the whole study: Unique TCRs numbering around 85 million, obtained from HLA-typed donors, made up an early data release.

The PCR was carried out with 60 Vbeta primers and 13 Jbeta primers. Only in-frame clones appear in the TCRdb table, and some are missing; sequencing was by immunoSEQ multiplex PCR. The top ten clones hold about 1.8% of a sample with 200,000 or so clones, around 80% of them seen once. CDR1 SGHTS and CDR2 YDEGEE come from the germline V gene. The junction had 6 bases not matched to a gene; V was cut back by 4 bases and J by 2 bases. The CDR3 covers 15 residues. This clonotype was sampled from a man aged 45-60 years in good health and CMV-seronegative. Sample: PBMCs. The chain joins TRBV5-8 to TRBJ2-3, with 8 bases fitting TRBD1. The CDR3 protein is CASSPDRAYTDTQYF. The CDR3 DNA reads as TGTGCCAGCAGCCCGGACAGGGCCTACACAGATACGCAGTATTTT.